This T cell receptor (beta chain) was recovered during a study of blood T cell repertoires in COVID-19. Clones were read by immunoSEQ multiplex PCR, and TCRdb kept only the in-frame ones, dropping some. This table has 150,000 to 200,000 clones, around 83% appearing once. Across about two dozen US areas, participants ranged in age from 18 to 89 years. This CDR3 has 13 residues. Germline V gene sequence: CDR1 ENHRY, CDR2 SYGVKD. V was pared by 6 bases and J by 9 bases, with 2 bases of the junction left unmatched. The sample taken for sequencing was PBMCs or T cells enriched from blood (not recorded which). The rearrangement joins TRBV10-3 to TRBJ2-3; 14 bases align to TRBD2. This TCR came from a man in his forties who had recovered from COVID-19. CDR3 loop: CAIRGLAGGTQYF. The CDR3 DNA sequence: TGTGCCATCAGAGGACTAGCGGGAGGCACGCAGTATTTT.